This T cell receptor beta chain is from a study of blood T cell repertoires in COVID-19. Sequencing used immunoSEQ multiplex PCR; TCRdb keeps in-frame clones, though not all of them. Of 150,000 to 170,000 clones listed, roughly 80% were seen once; the top ten hold 25% to 30%. J lost 5 bases, V lost 6 bases, and 9 bases had no gene match. This CDR3 has 14 amino acids. CDR1 is MNHEY, CDR2 SVGAGI, per germline. The receptor was derived from a woman aged 55-75 years with acute or convalescent COVID-19. Sequencing input: peripheral blood. The chain is built from TRBV6-5 and TRBJ2-5; 7 nucleotides agree with TRBD1. CDR3 sequence reads: CASRAGGSVETQYF. DNA for the CDR3: TGTGCCAGCAGAGCAGGGGGTTCGGTGGAGACCCAGTACTTC.